The source of this T cell receptor (beta chain) is a study of T cells after yellow fever vaccination. This clonotype was observed at least ten times. TCRdb used MiXCR to reprocess the 5' RACE reads, holding one entry per CDR3 protein. The table shows 450,000 to 650,000 distinct CDR3 sequences, with roughly 14% occurring only once. The CDR3 totals 16 residues. After removal of 4 bases from V and 4 bases from J, the junction contained 9 bases not matched to a gene. CDR1 and CDR2 from the germline V gene are MNHEY and SVGAGI. The V gene is TRBV6-5, the J gene TRBJ2-5; 10 nucleotides agree with TRBD2. The TCR comes from a man aged 30 to 45 who received the YFV17D yellow fever vaccine. The starting material was PBMCs, obtained on the day of the yellow fever booster vaccination. CDR3 DNA: TGTGCCAGCAGTTCACCCCGGACTAGCGGCATAGAGACCCAGTACTTC. Amino acid sequence: CASSSPRTSGIETQYF.